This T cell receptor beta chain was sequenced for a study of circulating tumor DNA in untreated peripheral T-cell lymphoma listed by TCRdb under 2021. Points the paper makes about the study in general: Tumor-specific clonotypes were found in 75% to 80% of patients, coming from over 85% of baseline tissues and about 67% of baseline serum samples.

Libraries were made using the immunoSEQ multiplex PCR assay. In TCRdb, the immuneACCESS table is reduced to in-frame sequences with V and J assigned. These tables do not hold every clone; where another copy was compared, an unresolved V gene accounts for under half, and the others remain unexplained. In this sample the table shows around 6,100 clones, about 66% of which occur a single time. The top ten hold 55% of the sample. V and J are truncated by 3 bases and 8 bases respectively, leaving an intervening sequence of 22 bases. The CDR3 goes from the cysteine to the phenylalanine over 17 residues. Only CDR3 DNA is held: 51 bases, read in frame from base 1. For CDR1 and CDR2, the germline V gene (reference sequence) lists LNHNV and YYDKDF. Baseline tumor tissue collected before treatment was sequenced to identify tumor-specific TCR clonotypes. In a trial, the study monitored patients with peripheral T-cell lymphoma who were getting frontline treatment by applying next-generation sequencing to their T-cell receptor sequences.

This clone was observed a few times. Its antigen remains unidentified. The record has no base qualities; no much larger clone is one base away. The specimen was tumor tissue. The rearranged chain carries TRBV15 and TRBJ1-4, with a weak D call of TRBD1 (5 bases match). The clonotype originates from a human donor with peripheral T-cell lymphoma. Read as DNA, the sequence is TGTGCCACCAGCAGCCCTCGGGGAGACAGAGAAACCGAAAAACTGTTTTTT. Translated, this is CATSSPRGDRETEKLFF.